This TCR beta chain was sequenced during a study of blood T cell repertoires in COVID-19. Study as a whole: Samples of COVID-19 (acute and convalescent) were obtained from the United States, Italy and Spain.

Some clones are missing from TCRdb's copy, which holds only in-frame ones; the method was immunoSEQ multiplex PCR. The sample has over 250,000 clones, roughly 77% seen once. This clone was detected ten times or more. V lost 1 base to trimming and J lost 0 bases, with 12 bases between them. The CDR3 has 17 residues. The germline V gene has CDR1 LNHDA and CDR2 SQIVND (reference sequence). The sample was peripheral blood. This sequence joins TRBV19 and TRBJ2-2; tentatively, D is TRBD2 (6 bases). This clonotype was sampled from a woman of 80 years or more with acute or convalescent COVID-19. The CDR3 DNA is TGTGCCAGTAGTATAGGGGCGGGACGGACGAACACCGGGGAGCTGTTTTTT. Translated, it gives CASSIGAGRTNTGELFF.